Each of the 2 T cell receptor beta chains below was sequenced from the same sample in a study of regulatory T cells in long-lasting Graves disease. HTBI primers from iRepertoire and Arm-PCR of CDR3 regions yielded the TCR beta libraries. Using its own MiXCR run on the multiplex PCR reads, TCRdb lists one record per CDR3 protein. The table has roughly 320,000 distinct CDR3 sequences, roughly 17% seen once; the top ten hold less than 35%. Time point noted: newly diagnosed GD, antithyroid drugs for less than 3 months. Scientists built the TCR library using RNA that was extracted from PBMCs. In addition, the sample was reused for a study of T cells in Graves' hyperthyroidism and ophthalmopathy.

The specimen was peripheral blood mononuclear cells (PBMCs), collected at new diagnosis, from a patient treated with antithyroid drugs. These receptors all stem from a man between 40 and 49 years old with Graves disease.

V is TRBV6-2 or TRBV6-3 and J is TRBJ1-2; a weak D match, TRBD1 (5 bases). This CDR3 contains 10 residues. Trimming took 11 bases from V and 6 from J, leaving 10 bases between them. Germline V gene data show CDR1 as MNHEY and CDR2 as SVGEGT. CDR3 sequence (DNA): TGTGCCGGGACCCGGGATGGCTACACCTTC. This codes for CAGTRDGYTF.

This clonotype was seen only a few times. The V call is TRBV29-1, the J call TRBJ2-5; D uncertain. This CDR3 spans 13 amino acids. V was clipped by 2 bases and J by 1 base, with 8 bases between them. Germline assignment: CDR1 SQVTM and CDR2 ANQGSEA. DNA of the CDR3: TGCAGCGTTGAATATACAAGCCAAGAGACCCAGTACTTC. Protein sequence: CSVEYTSQETQYF.